These 9 T cell receptor beta chains were all obtained from the same sample, sequenced in a study of cytomegalovirus exposure and HLA in healthy donors. PCR used 60 Vbeta primers and 13 Jbeta primers. The protocol was immunoSEQ multiplex PCR, while the TCRdb copy is restricted to in-frame clones and leaves out a portion. This sample has 170,000 or so clones, with 84% found just once. The sample taken for sequencing was PBMCs. Receptor source: a man aged 18-30 years in good health and CMV-seronegative.

The rearrangement links TRBV5-1 to TRBJ2-3, with 12 positions matching TRBD2. Trimming removed 2 bases from V and 4 bases from J; junction bases left unmatched: 11. The CDR3 has 18 amino acids. Germline CDR1 SGHRS, CDR2 YFSETQ. The CDR3 nucleotides read TGCGCCAGCAGCTTTTGGGCTAGCGGGGGGGCAGATGCAGATACGCAGTATTTT. As protein: CASSFWASGGADADTQYF.

The genes are TRBV11-3 and TRBJ1-1, with D possibly matching TRBD1 (6 bases). The germline V and J ends were trimmed by 1 base and 0 bases, with 18 bases remaining between them. This CDR3 region has 18 residues. The germline CDR1 and CDR2 sequences are SGHNT and YENEEA. The CDR3 DNA follows: TGTGCCAGCAGCTTAGGGTTTTTATCGACAGGAATGAACACTGAAGCTTTCTTT. Translated: CASSLGFLSTGMNTEAFF. Together with reference TRBV11-3 and TRBJ1-1, the CDR3 gives the full variable domain: EAGVVQSPRYKIIEKKQPVAFWCNPISGHNTLYWYLQNLGQGPELLIRYENEEAVDDSQLPKDRFSAERLKGVDSTLKIQPAELGDSAVYLCASSLGFLSTGMNTEAFFGQGTRLTVV.

The V call is TRBV10-3, the J call TRBJ2-3; 7 bases are shared with TRBD1. The V and J ends lost 4 bases and 2 bases, in that order; junction bases with no gene match: 3. The CDR3 has 14 residues. The germline CDR1 and CDR2 sequences are ENHRY and SYGVKD. The DNA of the CDR3 is TGTGCCATCAGTGTGACAGGGTTCACAGATACGCAGTATTTT. Its translation: CAISVTGFTDTQYF.

This clone was found once. CDR3 coding DNA: TGTGCCTCCAGAGGGGGAGAGCGCGCTTACGAGCAGTACTTC. Translating gives CASRGGERAYEQYF. The V call is TRBV19, the J call TRBJ2-7; D might be TRBD1 (6 bases). Deletions cut 11 bases from V and 4 bases from J, with 21 bases between. CDR3 length: 14 amino acids. Germline values: CDR1 LNHDA, CDR2 SQIVND (reference sequence).

The chain uses TRBV6-1 and TRBJ1-1; D gene unclear. Trimming removed 5 bases at V and 4 bases at J, with 17 bases between. Germline CDR1 reads MNHNS; CDR2 reads SASEGT. The length of the CDR3 is 15 residues. The CDR3 loop is CASSFRSVAVTEAFF. CDR3 sequence (DNA): TGTGCCAGCAGTTTTAGAAGCGTGGCTGTCACTGAAGCTTTCTTT.

This chain uses TRBV6-1 with TRBJ2-1; TRBD2 might be the D (5 bases). Germline CDR1 reads MNHNS; CDR2 reads SASEGT. V gave up 7 bases and J gave up 3 bases, with 10 bases separating them. The CDR3 runs to 13 residues. This chain's CDR3 is CASIFGNYNEQFF. The CDR3 coding sequence is TGTGCCAGCATATTCGGGAACTACAATGAGCAGTTCTTC.

The gene calls are TRBV6-1 and TRBJ2-5, with D perhaps TRBD2 (5 bases). The CDR3 consists of 16 residues. V was pared by 2 bases and J by 5 bases, with 18 bases between. Per germline, CDR1 MNHNS and CDR2 SASEGT. The CDR3 DNA reads as TGTGCCAGCAGTGAAAGAAATCGGGATCGGCGGGAGACCCAGTACTTC. This sequence encodes CASSERNRDRRETQYF.

V gene TRBV4-3 combines with J gene TRBJ2-5, with 8 bases fitting TRBD1. CDR1 is LGHNA, CDR2 YSLEER, per germline. J gave up 7 bases and V 0 bases, and 7 bases lay outside the gene matches. CDR3 size: 15 residues. The CDR3 coding sequence is TGCGCCAGCAGCCAAGACAGGGGGCTGGAAGGGACCCAGTACTTC. Amino acid sequence: CASSQDRGLEGTQYF.

V usage is TRBV5-1 and J usage is TRBJ2-5, with a tentative D call TRBD1 (6 bases). This CDR3 is built from 17 residues. The germline CDR1 and CDR2 sequences are SGHRS and YFSETQ. V dropped 4 bases and J dropped 3 bases, with 22 bases sitting between them. CDR3 residues: CASSPAARDTSEETQYF. In DNA, the CDR3 is TGCGCCAGCAGCCCAGCAGCTCGGGACACCTCAGAAGAGACCCAGTACTTC.